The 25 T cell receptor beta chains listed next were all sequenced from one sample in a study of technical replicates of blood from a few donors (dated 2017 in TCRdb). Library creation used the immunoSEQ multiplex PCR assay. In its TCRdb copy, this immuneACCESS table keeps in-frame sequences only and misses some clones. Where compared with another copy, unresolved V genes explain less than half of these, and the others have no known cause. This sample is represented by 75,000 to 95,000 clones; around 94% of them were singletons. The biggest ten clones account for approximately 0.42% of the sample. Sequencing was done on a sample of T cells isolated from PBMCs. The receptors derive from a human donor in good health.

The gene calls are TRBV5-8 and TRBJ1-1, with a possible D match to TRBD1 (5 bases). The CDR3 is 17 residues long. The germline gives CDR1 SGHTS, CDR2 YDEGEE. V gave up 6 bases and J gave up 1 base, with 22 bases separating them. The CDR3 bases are TGTGCCAGCACCTACTGGTCTACAGGACGGTCGAACACTGAAGCTTTCTTT. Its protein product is CASTYWSTGRSNTEAFF.

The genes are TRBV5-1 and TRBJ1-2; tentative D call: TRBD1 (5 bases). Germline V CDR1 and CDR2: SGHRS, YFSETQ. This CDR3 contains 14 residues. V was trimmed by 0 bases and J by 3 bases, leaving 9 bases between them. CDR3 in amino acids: CASSLDAGYYGYTF. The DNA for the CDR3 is TGCGCCAGCAGCTTGGATGCAGGGTACTATGGCTACACCTTC.

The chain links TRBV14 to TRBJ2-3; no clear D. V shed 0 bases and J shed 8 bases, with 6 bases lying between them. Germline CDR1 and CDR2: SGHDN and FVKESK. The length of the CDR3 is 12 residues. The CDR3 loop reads CASSQELITQYF. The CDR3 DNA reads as TGTGCCAGCAGCCAAGAGCTAATTACGCAGTATTTT.

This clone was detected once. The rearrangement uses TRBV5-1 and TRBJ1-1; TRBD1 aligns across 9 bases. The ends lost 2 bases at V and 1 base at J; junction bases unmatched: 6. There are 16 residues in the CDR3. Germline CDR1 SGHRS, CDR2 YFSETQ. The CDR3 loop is CASSFLQGAQNTEAFF. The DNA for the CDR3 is TGCGCCAGCAGCTTTCTACAGGGGGCCCAGAACACTGAAGCTTTCTTT.

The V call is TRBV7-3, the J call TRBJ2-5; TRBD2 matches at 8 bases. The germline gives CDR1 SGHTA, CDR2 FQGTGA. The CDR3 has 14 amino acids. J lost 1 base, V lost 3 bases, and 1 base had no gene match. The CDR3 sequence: CASSFGRAQETQYF. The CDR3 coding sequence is TGTGCCAGCAGCTTCGGGAGGGCCCAAGAGACCCAGTACTTC.

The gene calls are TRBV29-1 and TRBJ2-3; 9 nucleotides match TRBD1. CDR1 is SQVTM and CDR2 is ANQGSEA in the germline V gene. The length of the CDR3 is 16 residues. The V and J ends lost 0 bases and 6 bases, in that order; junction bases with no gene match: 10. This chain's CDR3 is CSVEERTGAPRDTQYF. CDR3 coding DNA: TGCAGCGTTGAAGAAAGGACAGGGGCGCCGAGGGATACGCAGTATTTT.

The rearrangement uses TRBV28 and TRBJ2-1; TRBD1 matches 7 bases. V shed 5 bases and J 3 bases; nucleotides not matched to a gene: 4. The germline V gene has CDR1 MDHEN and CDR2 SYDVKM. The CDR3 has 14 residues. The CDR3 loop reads CASSRGTDYNEQFF. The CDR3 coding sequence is TGTGCCAGCAGTCGTGGGACAGACTACAATGAGCAGTTCTTC.

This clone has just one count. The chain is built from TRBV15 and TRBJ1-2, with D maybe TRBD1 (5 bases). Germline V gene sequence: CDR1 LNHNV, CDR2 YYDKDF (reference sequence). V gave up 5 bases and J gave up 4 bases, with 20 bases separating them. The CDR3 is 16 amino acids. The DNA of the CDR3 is TGTGCCACCAGCCTACCTACAGGATCGTGGGCCTATGGCTACACCTTC. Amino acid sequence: CATSLPTGSWAYGYTF.

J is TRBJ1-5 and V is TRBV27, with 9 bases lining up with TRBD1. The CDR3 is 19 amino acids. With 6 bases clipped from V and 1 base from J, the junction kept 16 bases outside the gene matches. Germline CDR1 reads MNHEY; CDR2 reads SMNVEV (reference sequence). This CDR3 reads CASSNLYSLDRGSNQPQHF. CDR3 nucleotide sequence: TGTGCCAGCAGCAATTTATACTCCTTGGACAGGGGAAGCAATCAGCCCCAGCATTTT.

The CDR3 loop is CAWSNDYNGRLFF. The CDR3 DNA is TGTGCCTGGAGTAATGACTATAACGGAAGATTGTTCTTC. The chain has TRBV30 and TRBJ2-1; a possible D gene is TRBD2 (5 bases). Trimming removed 2 bases at V and 15 bases at J, with 20 bases between. Germline V lookup: CDR1 GTSNPN, CDR2 SVGIG (reference sequence). This CDR3 spans 13 amino acids.

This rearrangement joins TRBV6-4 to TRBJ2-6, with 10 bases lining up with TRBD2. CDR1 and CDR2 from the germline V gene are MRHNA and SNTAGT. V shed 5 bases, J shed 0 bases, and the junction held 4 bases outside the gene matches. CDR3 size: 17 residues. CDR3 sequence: CASSPLAGISGANVLTF. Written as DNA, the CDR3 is TGTGCCAGCAGTCCACTAGCGGGAATCTCTGGGGCCAACGTCCTGACTTTC.

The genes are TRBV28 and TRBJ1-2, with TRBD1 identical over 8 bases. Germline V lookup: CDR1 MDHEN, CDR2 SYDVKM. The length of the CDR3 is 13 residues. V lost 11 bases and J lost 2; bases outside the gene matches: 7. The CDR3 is CAAGGPINYGYTF. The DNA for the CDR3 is TGTGCCGCAGGGGGCCCCATAAACTATGGCTACACCTTC.

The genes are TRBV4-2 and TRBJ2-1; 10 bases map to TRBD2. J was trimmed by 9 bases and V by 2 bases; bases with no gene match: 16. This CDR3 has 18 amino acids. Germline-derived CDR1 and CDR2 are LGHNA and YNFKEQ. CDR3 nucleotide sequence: TGTGCCAGCAGCCAAAACCCCTCACTTAGCGGGAGGCTTAGTGAGCAGTTCTTC. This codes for CASSQNPSLSGRLSEQFF.

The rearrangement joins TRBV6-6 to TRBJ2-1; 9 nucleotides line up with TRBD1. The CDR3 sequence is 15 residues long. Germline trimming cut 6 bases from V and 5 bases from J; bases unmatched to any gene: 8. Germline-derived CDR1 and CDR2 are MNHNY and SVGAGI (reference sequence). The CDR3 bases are TGTGCCAGCAGGAAACAGGGGGCGAGAGACAATGAGCAGTTCTTC. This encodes CASRKQGARDNEQFF.

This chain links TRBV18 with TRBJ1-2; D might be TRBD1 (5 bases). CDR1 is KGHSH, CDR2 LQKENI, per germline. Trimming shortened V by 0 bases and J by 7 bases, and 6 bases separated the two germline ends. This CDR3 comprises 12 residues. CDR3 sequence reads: CASSPPQGGYTF. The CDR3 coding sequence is TGTGCCAGCTCACCACCTCAGGGTGGCTACACCTTC.

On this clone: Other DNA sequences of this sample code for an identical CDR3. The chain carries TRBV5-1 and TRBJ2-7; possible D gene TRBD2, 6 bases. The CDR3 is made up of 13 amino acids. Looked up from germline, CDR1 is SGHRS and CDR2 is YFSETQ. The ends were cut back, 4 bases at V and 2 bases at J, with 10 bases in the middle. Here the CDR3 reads CASSLGGTYEQYF. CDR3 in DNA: TGCGCCAGCAGCCTCGGGGGTACCTACGAGCAGTACTTC.

This chain's CDR3 is CASSRGQLSYEQYF. In DNA form, the CDR3 reads TGTGCCAGCAGCCGGGGACAGCTCTCCTACGAGCAGTACTTC. V usage is TRBV7-8 and J usage is TRBJ2-7; 7 nucleotides match TRBD1. The CDR3 consists of 14 residues. Germline V CDR1 and CDR2: SGHVS, FQNEAQ. Trimming at V came to 5 bases and at J to 0 bases, leaving 4 bases not matched to a gene.

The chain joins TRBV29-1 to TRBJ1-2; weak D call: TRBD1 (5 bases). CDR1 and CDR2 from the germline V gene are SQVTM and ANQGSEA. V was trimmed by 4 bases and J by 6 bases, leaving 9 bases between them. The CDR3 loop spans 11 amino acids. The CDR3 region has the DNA TGCAGCGTTGGACAGTTTAATGGCTACACCTTC. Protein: CSVGQFNGYTF. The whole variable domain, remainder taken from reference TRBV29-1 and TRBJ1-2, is SAVISQKPSRDICQRGTSLTIQCQVDSQVTMMFWYRQQPGQSLTLIATANQGSEATYESGFVIDKFPISRPNLTFSTLTVSNMSPEDSSIYLCSVGQFNGYTFGSGTRLTVV.

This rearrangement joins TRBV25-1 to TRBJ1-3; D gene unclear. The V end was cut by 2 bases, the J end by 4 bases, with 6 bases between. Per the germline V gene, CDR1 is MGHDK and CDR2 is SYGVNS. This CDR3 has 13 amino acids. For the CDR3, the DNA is TGTGCCAGCAGTGAAATCTCCGGAAACACCATATATTTT. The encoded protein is CASSEISGNTIYF.

The CDR3 sequence is CASSLGAPGGAFF. The CDR3 DNA is TGTGCCAGCAGCTTAGGGGCCCCCGGGGGAGCTTTCTTT. J is TRBJ1-1 and V is TRBV13, with D possibly TRBD1 on 5 matching bases. This CDR3 has 13 residues. V dropped 0 bases and J dropped 10 bases, with 12 bases sitting between them. CDR1 is PRHDT and CDR2 is FYEKMQ in the germline V gene (reference sequence).

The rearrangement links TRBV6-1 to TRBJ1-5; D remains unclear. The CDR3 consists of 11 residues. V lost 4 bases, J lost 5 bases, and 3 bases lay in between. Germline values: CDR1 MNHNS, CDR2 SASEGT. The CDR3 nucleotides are TGTGCCAGCAGTGCAGATCAGCCCCAGCATTTT. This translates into CASSADQPQHF.

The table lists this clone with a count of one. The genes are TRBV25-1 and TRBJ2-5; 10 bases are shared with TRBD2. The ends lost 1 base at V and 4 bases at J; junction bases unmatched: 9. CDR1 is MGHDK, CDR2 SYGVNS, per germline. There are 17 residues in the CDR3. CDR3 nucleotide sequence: TGTGCCAGCAGTGAATTTGGAAGCGGGAGGGCGACAGAGACCCAGTACTTC. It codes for CASSEFGSGRATETQYF.

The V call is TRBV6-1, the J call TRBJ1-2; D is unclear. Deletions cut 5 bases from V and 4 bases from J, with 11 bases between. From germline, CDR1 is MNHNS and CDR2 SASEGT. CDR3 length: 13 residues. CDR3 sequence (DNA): TGTGCCAGCAGTCCAGAGGGTAGCTATGGCTACACCTTC. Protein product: CASSPEGSYGYTF.

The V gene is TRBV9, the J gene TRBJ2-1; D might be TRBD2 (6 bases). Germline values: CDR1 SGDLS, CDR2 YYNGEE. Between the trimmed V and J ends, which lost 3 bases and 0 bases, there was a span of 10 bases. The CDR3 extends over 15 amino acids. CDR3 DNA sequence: TGTGCCAGCAGCGCGGGACTCAGCTCCTACAATGAGCAGTTCTTC. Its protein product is CASSAGLSSYNEQFF.

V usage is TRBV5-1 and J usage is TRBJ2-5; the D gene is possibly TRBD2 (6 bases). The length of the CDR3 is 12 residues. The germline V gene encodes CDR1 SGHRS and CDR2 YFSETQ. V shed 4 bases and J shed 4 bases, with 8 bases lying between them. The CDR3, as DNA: TGCGCCAGCAGCGAGGGAGGAGAGACCCAGTACTTC. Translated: CASSEGGETQYF.